These T cell receptor beta chains were read from a single sample in a study of cytomegalovirus exposure and HLA in healthy donors. The table came from immunoSEQ multiplex PCR; TCRdb's copy has only in-frame clones and leaves some out. The sample holds 110,000 or so clones, around 72% seen once. The sequenced material came from PBMCs. Source of these receptors: a man aged 25 to 40 in good health and CMV-seronegative. Each CDR3 is given with its conserved first and last residue. D genes are given only for firm matches. Clone size is stated in some rows and not others, as once, few, many or a class when expanded.

j_call: TRBJ2-3
clone_size: .
d_call: TRBD1
v_call: TRBV12-5
cdr3_nt: TGTGCTAGTGGTTCTCAGACAGGGGGGCCAGATACGCAGTATTTT
cdr3_aa: CASGSQTGGPDTQYF

j_call: TRBJ1-2
clone_size: .
d_call: .
v_call: TRBV7-2
cdr3_nt: TGTGCCAGCAGCTTAGATGGGGGCAGTAACTATGGCTACACCTTC
cdr3_aa: CASSLDGGSNYGYTF

j_call: TRBJ1-4
clone_size: few
d_call: TRBD1
v_call: TRBV5-1
cdr3_nt: TGCGCCAGCTCAGGGGGGCTTCAGGGGAGAAAACTGTTTTTT
cdr3_aa: CASSGGLQGRKLFF

j_call: TRBJ2-7
clone_size: .
d_call: .
v_call: TRBV7-2
cdr3_nt: TGTGCCAGCAGCTTACTTCACTTGAACCGCTACGAGCAGTACTTC
cdr3_aa: CASSLLHLNRYEQYF

j_call: TRBJ2-1
clone_size: .
d_call: .
v_call: TRBV6-5
cdr3_nt: TGTGCCAGCAGTTTTGGCGAGGGAAATGAGCAGTTCTTC
cdr3_aa: CASSFGEGNEQFF

j_call: TRBJ1-3
clone_size: .
d_call: TRBD1
v_call: TRBV28
cdr3_nt: TGTGCCAGTATAGACAGGGAGGCAGGAAACACCATATATTTT
cdr3_aa: CASIDREAGNTIYF

j_call: TRBJ2-3
clone_size: .
d_call: TRBD1
v_call: TRBV5-4
cdr3_nt: TGTGCCAGCAGCTCAGGGGGACAGGGCCTTGGAGATACGCAGTATTTT
cdr3_aa: CASSSGGQGLGDTQYF

j_call: TRBJ2-7
clone_size: .
d_call: TRBD1
v_call: TRBV5-1
cdr3_nt: TGCGCCAGCAGCTTTGGGACAGACTCCTACGAGCAGTACTTC
cdr3_aa: CASSFGTDSYEQYF

j_call: TRBJ2-1
clone_size: .
d_call: TRBD2
v_call: TRBV5-1
cdr3_nt: TGCGCCAGCAGCTTCGTAGCGGGAGAGGACAATGAGCAGTTCTTC
cdr3_aa: CASSFVAGEDNEQFF

j_call: TRBJ2-7
clone_size: .
d_call: TRBD2
v_call: TRBV6-6
cdr3_nt: TGTGCCAGCAGGCTAGCGGGAGCCTACGAGCAGTACTTC
cdr3_aa: CASRLAGAYEQYF

j_call: TRBJ2-7
clone_size: .
d_call: TRBD1
v_call: TRBV18
cdr3_nt: TGTGCCAGCTCGGGGACAGGTAGCTCCTACGAGCAGTACTTC
cdr3_aa: CASSGTGSSYEQYF

j_call: TRBJ1-4
clone_size: many
d_call: TRBD1
v_call: TRBV10-2
cdr3_nt: TGCGCCAGCAGCGAACCGGGACAGGCAAATGAAAAACTGTTTTTT
cdr3_aa: CASSEPGQANEKLFF

j_call: TRBJ1-1
clone_size: .
d_call: .
v_call: TRBV27
cdr3_nt: TGTGCCAGCAGGTACAGGGCTGAAGCTTTCTTT
cdr3_aa: CASRYRAEAFF

j_call: TRBJ1-5
clone_size: .
d_call: .
v_call: TRBV6-4
cdr3_nt: TGTGCCAGCAGTCCCGGGACAAATCAGCCCCAGCATTTT
cdr3_aa: CASSPGTNQPQHF

j_call: TRBJ2-5
clone_size: .
d_call: .
v_call: TRBV12-5
cdr3_nt: TGTGCTAGTGGTTTGGGGGGAAGCGGGCTCCAAGAGACCCAGTACTTC
cdr3_aa: CASGLGGSGLQETQYF